This T cell receptor (beta chain) stems from a study of T cell changes during pregnancy in multiple sclerosis. TCRdb keeps only in-frame clones here, not all; method: immunoSEQ multiplex PCR. The sample includes over 50,000 clones, 85% to 90% of them seen just once. After removal of 3 bases from V and 2 bases from J, the junction contained 5 bases not matched to a gene. The length of the CDR3 is 14 residues. Germline values: CDR1 GTSNPN, CDR2 SVGIG (reference sequence). The receptor's source is a female donor in good health, enrolled as a control in a pregnancy study. The sample was peripheral blood, taken in the first trimester of pregnancy. The chain combines TRBV30 with TRBJ2-7, with 9 bases that match TRBD2. The chain's CDR3 is CAWRVAGAPYEQYF. CDR3 nucleotide sequence: TGTGCCTGGAGGGTAGCGGGGGCCCCCTACGAGCAGTACTTC.